The 28 T cell receptor beta chains presented below share a single source sample, sequenced in a study of Graves' ophthalmopathy and Graves' hyperthyroidism. Researchers took RNA transcripts and amplified TCR beta CDR3 regions from them. First-round RT-PCR used HTBI primers; second-round multiplex PCR followed. TCRdb called the multiplex PCR reads again in MiXCR, with one record for every CDR3 protein. Of 740,000 or so distinct CDR3 sequences listed, about 44% were seen once; the top ten hold about 40%. Sequencing was performed on peripheral blood. All receptors derive from an adult man with Graves' ophthalmopathy.

This clonotype was detected only a few times. The V and J genes are TRBV3-1 and TRBJ1-1, with D unclear. The germline V gene has CDR1 LGHDT and CDR2 YNNKEL (reference sequence). CDR3 length equals 14 residues. V lost 0 bases to trimming and J lost 3 bases, with 8 bases between them. As DNA, the CDR3 is TGTGCCAGCAGCCAAGATTGGTGGGACACTGAAGCTTTCTTT. It codes for CASSQDWWDTEAFF.

Many counts were recorded for this clonotype. V usage is TRBV2 and J usage is TRBJ1-1, with 8 nucleotides matching TRBD1. The trim removed 6 bases at V and 0 bases at J, leaving 6 bases unmatched. CDR1 is SNHLY, CDR2 FYNNEI, per germline. This CDR3 comprises 15 residues. CDR3 coding DNA: TGTGCCAGCAGCTCGGACAGGGCGATGAACACTGAAGCTTTCTTT. This codes for CASSSDRAMNTEAFF.

The chain employs TRBV7-9 and TRBJ2-5; D remains ambiguous. Germline CDR1 is SEHNR and CDR2 is FQNEAQ (reference sequence). CDR3 size: 13 residues. V was shortened by 2 bases and J by 11 bases, with 15 bases between the two germline ends. CDR3 DNA: TGTGCCAGCAGCTTAAGTGGCAGTAGCAATCAGTACTTC. Translating gives CASSLSGSSNQYF.

CDR3 sequence (DNA): TGTGCCACCAGTGACATGACAGGGGGATGGCCCCAGCATTTT. Protein: CATSDMTGGWPQHF. The chain couples TRBV24-1 to TRBJ1-5; TRBD1 matches 9 bases. Germline values: CDR1 KGHDR, CDR2 SFDVKD. V lost 4 bases to trimming and J lost 9 bases; unmatched junction nucleotides: 6. The CDR3 contains 14 residues.

There are a few counts of this clonotype. The CDR3 sequence: CASSTLLGGSTEAFF. In DNA, the CDR3 is TGCGCCAGCAGCACACTACTAGGCGGAAGCACTGAAGCTTTCTTT. The rearrangement links TRBV4-3 to TRBJ1-1, with D unresolved. Per germline, CDR1 LGHNA and CDR2 YSLEER. V was pared by 5 bases and J by 4 bases, with 17 bases between. The CDR3 sequence is 15 residues long.

The gene calls are TRBV7-2 and TRBJ1-6; D unresolved. From germline, CDR1 is SGHTA and CDR2 FQGNSA. This CDR3 comprises 14 residues. Trimming removed 3 bases at V and 9 bases at J, with 12 bases between. The CDR3 region is CASSFSRRSSPLHF. The CDR3 nucleotides read TGTGCCAGCAGCTTCTCGCGGCGTTCTTCACCCCTCCACTTT. The variable domain in full, with the rest retrieved from reference TRBV7-2 and TRBJ1-6, is GAGVSQSPSNKVTEKGKDVELRCDPISGHTALYWYRQSLGQGLEFLIYFQGNSAPDKSGLPSDRFSAERTGGSVSTLTIQRTQQEDSAVYLCASSFSRRSSPLHFGNGTRLTVT.

This clonotype was found once. A much larger clone differs by one base, so this may be a read error. This sequence joins TRBV7-2 and TRBJ2-7; 8 bases fit TRBD1. This CDR3 is 14 amino acids long. CDR1 and CDR2 (germline): SGHTA, FQGNSA. The CDR3 reads CASSLGTGLSEQCF. CDR3 DNA: TGTGCCAGCAGCTTAGGGACAGGGTTAAGCGAGCAGTGCTTC.

The chain is built from TRBV2 and TRBJ2-7, with D possibly matching TRBD1 (6 bases). This CDR3 region has 15 residues. Germline CDR1 is SNHLY and CDR2 is FYNNEI. V lost 6 bases, J lost 2 bases, and 17 bases lay in between. CDR3 nucleotides: TGTGCCAGCAGACTAACCGGGACAACGACCTACGAGCAGTACTTC. Its protein product is CASRLTGTTTYEQYF.

This clonotype has more than one count but fewer than ten. V and J are TRBV7-9 and TRBJ1-1, with 11 bases identical to TRBD1. J lost 7 bases, V lost 5 bases, and 9 bases had no gene match. The CDR3 loop spans 15 amino acids. Germline loops: CDR1 SEHNR, CDR2 FQNEAQ (reference sequence). The CDR3 sequence is CASSQLDRGLGEAFF. As DNA, the CDR3 is TGTGCCAGCAGCCAATTGGACAGGGGGCTTGGTGAAGCTTTCTTT.

V is TRBV9 and J is TRBJ1-3, with 8 positions matching TRBD1. Unmatched junction bases numbered 6, after V lost 5 bases and J lost 8 bases. Germline-derived CDR1 and CDR2 are SGDLS and YYNGEE. This CDR3 contains 13 residues. CDR3 nucleotides: TGTGCCAGCAGTGACAGGGGTACGGACACCATATATTTT. Translated: CASSDRGTDTIYF.

The CDR3 region is CSVEELRAFF. DNA for the CDR3: TGCAGCGTTGAGGAGTTGAGGGCTTTCTTT. The chain has TRBV29-1 and TRBJ1-1, with no clear D. V shed 3 bases and J shed 11 bases, with 10 bases lying between them. CDR3 length: 10 residues. The V gene's germline CDR1 is SQVTM and CDR2 ANQGSEA.

The rearrangement joins TRBV29-1 to TRBJ1-5; 8 bases fit TRBD1. There are 12 residues in the CDR3. Germline V gene data show CDR1 as SQVTM and CDR2 as ANQGSEA. DNA of the CDR3: TGCAGTCCCGGACAGGGCCATCAGCCCCAGCATTTT. This translates into CSPGQGHQPQHF. Using reference TRBV29-1 and TRBJ1-5 for the parts outside the CDR3, the full variable domain is SAVISQKPSRDICQRGTSLTIQCQVDSQVTMMFWYRQQPGQSLTLIATANQGSEATYESGFVIDKFPISRPNLTFSTLTVSNMSPEDSSIYLCSPGQGHQPQHFGDGTRLSIL.

This clonotype has a handful of counts. The V call is TRBV29-1, the J call TRBJ2-3; 9 nucleotides agree with TRBD2. CDR3 size: 14 residues. V lost 3 bases to trimming and J lost 6 bases; unmatched junction nucleotides: 7. Germline CDR1 and CDR2: SQVTM and ANQGSEA. CDR3 in DNA: TGCAGCGTTGAGTCTTGGCTAGCGGGGGATACGCAGTATTTT. Its translation: CSVESWLAGDTQYF.

This sequence joins TRBV5-1 and TRBJ1-5, with TRBD1 matching over 8 bases. V shed 0 bases and J 1 base; nucleotides not matched to a gene: 9. This CDR3 has 18 amino acids. CDR1 is SGHRS, CDR2 YFSETQ, per germline. The CDR3: CASSLGTGTGKSNQPQHF. The CDR3 DNA reads TGCGCCAGCAGCTTGGGGACAGGGACGGGAAAGAGCAATCAGCCCCAGCATTTT. The full variable domain, in which reference TRBV5-1 and TRBJ1-5 provide the parts outside the CDR3, is KAGVTQTPRYLIKTRGQQVTLSCSPISGHRSVSWYQQTPGQGLQFLFEYFSETQRNKGNFPGRFSGRQFSNSRSEMNVSTLELGDSALYLCASSLGTGTGKSNQPQHFGDGTRLSIL.

The chain employs TRBV7-8 and TRBJ1-3; D is ambiguous. The CDR3 sequence is 15 residues long. Germline V gene data show CDR1 as SGHVS and CDR2 as FQNEAQ. The V and J ends lost 5 bases and 4 bases respectively, with 15 bases between them. The CDR3 region is CASSQDQFTGNTIYF. CDR3 bases: TGTGCCAGCAGCCAAGATCAGTTCACAGGAAACACCATATATTTT.

The V and J genes are TRBV7-9 and TRBJ2-5, with 14 positions matching TRBD2. The CDR3 totals 18 residues. Germline-derived CDR1 and CDR2 are SEHNR and FQNEAQ (reference sequence). V dropped 1 base and J dropped 4; count of bases not matched to a gene: 8. CDR3 loop: CASSLVTSGGAKIETQYF. The CDR3 DNA follows: TGTGCCAGCAGCTTAGTGACTAGCGGGGGGGCTAAGATAGAGACCCAGTACTTC.

This clonotype came up many times. CDR3: CASSEGNSNQPQHF. DNA for the CDR3: TGTGCCAGTAGCGAGGGCAATAGCAATCAGCCCCAGCATTTT. V is TRBV19 and J is TRBJ1-5; D is unclear. Per germline, CDR1 LNHDA and CDR2 SQIVND (reference sequence). V lost 6 bases and J lost 0, with 9 bases in between. CDR3 length: 14 amino acids.

This clonotype was detected many times. The V and J genes are TRBV5-6 and TRBJ1-1, with D unresolved. CDR1 and CDR2 (germline): SGHDT, YYEEEE. There are 11 residues in the CDR3. V dropped 0 bases and J dropped 12 bases, with 9 bases sitting between them. The chain's CDR3 is CASSLDIITFF. Here the CDR3 DNA reads TGTGCCAGCAGCTTGGATATTATAACTTTCTTT.

The V gene is TRBV7-9, the J gene TRBJ2-7; D gene unclear. Per germline, CDR1 SEHNR and CDR2 FQNEAQ (reference sequence). V was cut by 2 bases and J by 3 bases, with 5 bases left in between. The CDR3 length is 12 residues. The CDR3 nucleotides are TGTGCCAGCAGCTTAAGTCTCTACGAGCAGTACTTC. Encoded protein: CASSLSLYEQYF.

This clonotype was observed many times. The chain employs TRBV29-1 and TRBJ1-1, with D uncertain. The germline V gene encodes CDR1 SQVTM and CDR2 ANQGSEA. V was clipped by 8 bases and J by 0 bases, with 16 bases between them. The CDR3 spans 14 residues. CDR3 in amino acids: CSPFYAGLNTEAFF. The CDR3, as DNA: TGCAGCCCGTTTTATGCCGGATTGAACACTGAAGCTTTCTTT.

The chain employs TRBV14 and TRBJ1-1; D unclear. CDR1 and CDR2 (germline): SGHDN, FVKESK. Trimming took off 1 base at V and 4 bases at J, with 10 bases between the two ends. There are 14 residues in the CDR3. This CDR3 is CASSQVGVGTEAFF. Here the CDR3 DNA reads TGTGCCAGCAGCCAAGTCGGGGTGGGCACTGAAGCTTTCTTT.

In its sample, this clonotype was seen many times. The rearrangement links TRBV5-1 to TRBJ2-7; D could derive from TRBD1 or TRBD2 (7 bases each). The germline gives CDR1 SGHRS, CDR2 YFSETQ. The CDR3 runs to 13 residues. V lost 4 bases to trimming and J lost 5 bases, with 13 bases between them. CDR3 protein: CASSSGTANEQYF. The DNA for the CDR3 is TGCGCCAGCAGCAGCGGGACAGCCAACGAGCAGTACTTC.

This clonotype showed up just a few times. The chain uses TRBV20-1 and TRBJ1-3; tentatively, D is TRBD1 (5 bases). This CDR3 region has 14 residues. The germline CDR1 and CDR2 sequences are DFQATT and SNEGSKA (reference sequence). Trimming took 6 bases from V and 0 from J, leaving 12 bases between them. The CDR3, as DNA: TGCAGTGCCCAGACAGTCCCCTCTGGAAACACCATATATTTT. Amino acids: CSAQTVPSGNTIYF.

As regards this clonotype: The conserved phenylalanine or tryptophan normally closing the CDR3 is absent here, so this likely arose from a read error. V is TRBV11-2 and J is TRBJ2-7; possible D gene TRBD2, 6 bases. V gave up 3 bases and J gave up 0 bases, with 15 bases separating them. The length of the CDR3 is 16 residues. Per the germline V gene, CDR1 is SGHAT and CDR2 is FQNNGV. The CDR3 DNA sequence: TGTGCCAGCAGCTTCTCTGGGGGAGGCCCCTCCTACGAGCAGTACCTC. Its protein is CASSFSGGGPSYEQYL.

This clonotype was counted between two and nine times. This chain connects TRBV10-3 to TRBJ2-7; 7 nucleotides match TRBD1. Germline loops: CDR1 ENHRY, CDR2 SYGVKD. The J segment lost 4 bases and the V segment lost 4 bases, leaving 10 bases of the junction unmatched. This CDR3 has 15 residues. CDR3 sequence (DNA): TGTGCCATCAGTGGTAGACAGGGTGGATTTTACGAGCAGTACTTC. Amino acid sequence: CAISGRQGGFYEQYF.

This clonotype was observed at least ten times. This rearrangement joins TRBV14 to TRBJ2-7; the D call may be TRBD1 or TRBD2 (5 bases each). Germline CDR1 SGHDN, CDR2 FVKESK. This CDR3 has 13 residues. The V and J ends lost 0 bases and 3 bases respectively, with 6 bases between them. The DNA for the CDR3 is TGTGCCAGCAGCCAAGATGGGGGCTACGAGCAGTACTTC. Encoded protein: CASSQDGGYEQYF.

To note about this clonotype: This may be a read error, as it is one base from a much larger clone. This rearrangement joins TRBV29-1 to TRBJ2-7; D is unresolved. Germline CDR1 reads SQVTM; CDR2 reads ANQGSEA. The CDR3 covers 11 residues. Here the CDR3 reads CSVGGRYEQHF. CDR3 DNA: TGCAGCGTTGGAGGTAGATACGAGCAGCACTTC.

This clonotype was seen a single time. Mismatch with germline at one junction end may stem from a read error. The chain joins TRBV5-5 to TRBJ2-2; D may be TRBD1 (6 bases). This CDR3 is built from 12 residues. CDR1 and CDR2 (germline): SGHKS, YYEKEE (reference sequence). In DNA form, the CDR3 reads TGTGCCAGCAGCTATACAGGGAATGAGCTGCTTTTT. Translation gives CASSYTGNELLF.